This T cell receptor (beta chain) was obtained from a study of shared clonotypes between healthy human individuals (dated by TCRdb to the early 2020s). As for the study more broadly: The cohort comprised a couple of women and a few men aged 18 to 49 years. Different laboratories and diverse techniques were used to prepare libraries and sequence TCR repertoires, to increase sequencing depth and limit assay-specific biases. Per donor, leukapheresis produced somewhere between about 0.85 and 8.9 billion PBMCs. For each donor, three plates each were used for CD4 naive and CD4 memory, two plates were used for CD8 naive, and one plate was used for CD8 memory. To estimate repertoire size and how much clonotypes are shared between individuals, the study performed deep sequencing of blood TCR repertoires from roughly five healthy adults.

TCR CDR3 regions were amplified from genomic DNA by multiplex PCR using the deep immunoSEQ assay. Extracted genomic DNA from each cell subset was spread evenly across all wells of several immunoSEQ 96-well plates, with each plate serving as a replicate. For sorted subsets, about 200 ng genomic DNA, equal to some 30,000 T cell genomes, was loaded into each replicate PCR. Purified libraries were quantified with a Qubit 3.0 fluorometer, sized on a Bioanalyzer 2100, and re-quantified with the KAPA Library Quantification kit. Each immunoSEQ 96-well plate was sequenced on its own single-read 150-cycle Illumina NextSeq 550 flow cell. From the authors' description of their analysis: Because only junctional sequences without quality scores were contained in the immunoSEQ output, filtering matching that applied to full-length reads could not be performed. Sequences were annotated with PyIR, a Python wrapper for IgBLAST v1.9, and V/J genes and CDR3 were assigned using IMGT germline references. Any read was removed if the V/J assignment was weak (E-value above 1e-6), the CDR3 was missing, or the read contained stop codons, out-of-frame junctions, or ambiguous translated residues. A V3J clonotype was defined by an identical inferred V gene, J gene, and CDR3 amino acid sequence. Percentage overlap between repertoires was computed as shared unique clonotypes divided by the size of the smaller repertoire. Repertoire richness was assessed with RTK rarefaction, the Chao1 estimator, and Recon v2.1 estimates of unobserved clonotypes. OLGA was used to compute generation probabilities for all TCRbeta clonotypes that the gDNA method yielded from a few donors. Entries here come from immuneACCESS through TCRdb and include only in-frame sequences with V and J called. Some clones fail to appear in such tables; in the studies checked, an unresolved V gene covers under half of the shortfall, and the cause of the remainder is unknown. V and J calls and clone size are as listed in that table; D and trimming were resolved from the DNA. The sample contains 100,000 or so clones, around 71% of them found a single time. Around 25% of the sample is taken by the ten largest.

From a lookup of the germline V gene, CDR1 and CDR2 are SGHRS and YFSETQ. V is shortened by 0 bases, J by 1 base, and the region joining them spans 5 bases. The CDR3 starts with the cysteine, ends with the phenylalanine, and has 15 residues. The DNA shown is the 45-base CDR3, in frame from base 1. Comment on this clone: Its antigen remains undetermined. It has no much larger one-base neighbor in the sample; base qualities were not kept.

Results and caveats for the whole study, not just this receptor: Sharing across several donors was observed for 4.5% to 6.5% of naive CD4, less than 4% of naive CD8, 2% to 2.5% of memory CD4, and less than 0.45% of memory CD8 clonotypes. Higher generation probabilities were observed for clonotypes shared by all four sorted-subset donors than for non-shared clonotypes. Rarefaction of sorted-subset datasets indicated incomplete sequencing despite the large sequencing depth. Sampling was limited to blood, and TCR repertoires in tissue likely differ from TCR repertoires in blood. Naive subsets generally had larger estimated clonotype richness than memory subsets. The genetic and exposure-history diversity represented was limited by the small number of donors. Based on pairwise subsampling, the degree of clonotype sharing among donors was expected to be affected by sequencing depth.

The donors were healthy, HIV-negative adults with no recently reported acute infections or vaccinations. All donors were Caucasian adults living in Nashville, Tennessee, USA. CD8 memory samples were composed of magnetically selected CD45RO+ cells combined with CCR7-negative CD45RA+ effector memory (TemRA) cells. Blood was collected by leukapheresis, and PBMCs were isolated by Ficoll-Histopaque density gradient centrifugation and then cryopreserved in liquid nitrogen vapor phase. Purity and quantity of every magnetically sorted T cell population were checked by analytical flow cytometry. From each sorted fraction, genomic DNA was isolated and quantified by UV absorbance on a Nanodrop 2000c.

The TCR originated in a young woman in good health. The sequence links TRBV5-1 to TRBJ2-6; there is no confident call for the D gene. The sequenced sample consisted of memory CD8+ T cells sorted from blood. Taken with the paper, the label for cell subset or site translates to: CD45RO+ cells pooled with CCR7-negative TemRA cells. Read as DNA, the sequence is TGCGCCAGCAGCTTGGTCGGTTCTGGGGCCAACGTCCTGACTTTC. Its protein product is CASSLVGSGANVLTF.